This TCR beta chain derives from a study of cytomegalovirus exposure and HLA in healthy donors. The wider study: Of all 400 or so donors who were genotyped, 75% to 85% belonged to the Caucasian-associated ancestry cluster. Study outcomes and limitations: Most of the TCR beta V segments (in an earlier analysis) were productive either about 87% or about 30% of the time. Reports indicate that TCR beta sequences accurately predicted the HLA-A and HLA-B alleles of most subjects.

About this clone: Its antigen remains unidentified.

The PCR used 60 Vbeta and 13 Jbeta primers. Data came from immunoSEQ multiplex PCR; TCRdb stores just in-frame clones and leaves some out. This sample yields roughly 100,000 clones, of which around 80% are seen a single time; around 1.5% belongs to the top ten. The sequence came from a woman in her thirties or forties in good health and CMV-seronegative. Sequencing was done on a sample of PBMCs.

CDR3 region: CASSLTSGRYLYEQYF. CDR3 coding DNA: TGTGCCAGCAGTCTGACTAGCGGGAGATACCTATACGAGCAGTACTTC. The gene calls are TRBV28 and TRBJ2-5; 12 nucleotides line up with TRBD2. The DNA end is a closer match to TRBJ2-7, so the J assignment may be wrong. CDR1 and CDR2 (germline): MDHEN, SYDVKM. There are 16 residues in the CDR3.